This record covers a single TCR beta chain. The data are from a study of blood T cell repertoires in COVID-19. Across the whole study: COVID-19 samples collected from the United States, Italy and Spain covered acute and convalescent phases.

Some clones are missing from TCRdb's copy, which holds only in-frame ones; the method was immunoSEQ multiplex PCR. The repertoire holds hundreds of thousands of clones, with about 87% as singletons. Looked up from germline, CDR1 is MDHEN and CDR2 is SYDVKM. The junction had 8 bases not matched to a gene; V was cut back by 6 bases and J by 8 bases. This CDR3 is 13 amino acids long. The receptor was derived from a woman in her thirties or forties with acute COVID-19. The sample consisted of PBMCs or T cells enriched from blood (not recorded which). V and J are TRBV28 and TRBJ1-2, with TRBD1 identical over 8 bases. CDR3: CASRADRERGYTF. In nucleotides, the CDR3 is TGTGCCAGCAGGGCGGACAGGGAACGGGGCTACACCTTC.